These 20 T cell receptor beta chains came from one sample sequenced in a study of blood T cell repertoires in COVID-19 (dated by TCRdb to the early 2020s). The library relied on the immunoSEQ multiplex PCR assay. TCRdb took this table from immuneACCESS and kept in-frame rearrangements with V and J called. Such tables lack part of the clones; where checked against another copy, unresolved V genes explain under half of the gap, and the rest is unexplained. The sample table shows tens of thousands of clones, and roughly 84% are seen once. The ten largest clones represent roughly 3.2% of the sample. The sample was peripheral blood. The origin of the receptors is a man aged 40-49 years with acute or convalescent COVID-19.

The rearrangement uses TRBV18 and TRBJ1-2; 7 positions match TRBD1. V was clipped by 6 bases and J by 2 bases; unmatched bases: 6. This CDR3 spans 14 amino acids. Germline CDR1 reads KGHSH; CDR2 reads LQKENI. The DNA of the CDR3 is TGTGCCAGCTCGCCGGACAGGCAGAACTATGGCTACACCTTC. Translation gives CASSPDRQNYGYTF.

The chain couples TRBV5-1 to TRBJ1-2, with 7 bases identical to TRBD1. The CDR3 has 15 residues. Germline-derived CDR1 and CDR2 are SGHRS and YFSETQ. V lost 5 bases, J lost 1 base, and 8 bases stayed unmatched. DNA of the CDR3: TGCGCCAGCAGGCCCGGGACAGCCTATAACTATGGCTACACCTTC. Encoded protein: CASRPGTAYNYGYTF.

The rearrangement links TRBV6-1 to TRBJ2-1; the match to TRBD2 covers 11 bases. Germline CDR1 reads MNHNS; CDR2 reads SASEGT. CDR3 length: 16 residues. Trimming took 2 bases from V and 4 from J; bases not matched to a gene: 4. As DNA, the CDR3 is TGTGCCAGCAGTGAATATCTAGCGGGGGGATACAATGAGCAGTTCTTC. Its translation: CASSEYLAGGYNEQFF.

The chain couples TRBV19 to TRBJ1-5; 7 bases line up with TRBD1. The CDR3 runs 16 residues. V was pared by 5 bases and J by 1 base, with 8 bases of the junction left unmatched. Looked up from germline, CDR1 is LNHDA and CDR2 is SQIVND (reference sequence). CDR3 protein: CASSFSGTVSNQPQHF. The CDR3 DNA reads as TGTGCCAGTAGTTTCTCCGGGACAGTGAGCAATCAGCCCCAGCATTTT.

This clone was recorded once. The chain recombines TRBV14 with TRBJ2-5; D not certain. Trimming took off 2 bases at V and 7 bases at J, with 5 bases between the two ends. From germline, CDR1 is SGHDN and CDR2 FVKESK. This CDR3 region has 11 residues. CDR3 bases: TGTGCCAGCAGCCAATCGGGGACCCAGTACTTC. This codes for CASSQSGTQYF. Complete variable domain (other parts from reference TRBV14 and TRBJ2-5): EAGVTQFPSHSVIEKGQTVTLRCDPISGHDNLYWYRRVMGKEIKFLLHFVKESKQDESGMPNNRFLAERTGGTYSTLKVQPAELEDSGVYFCASSQSGTQYFGPGTRLLVL.

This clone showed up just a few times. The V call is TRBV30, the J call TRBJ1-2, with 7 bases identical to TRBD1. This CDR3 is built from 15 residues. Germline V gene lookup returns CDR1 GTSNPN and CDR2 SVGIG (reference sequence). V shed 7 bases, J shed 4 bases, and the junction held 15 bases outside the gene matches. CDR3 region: CAYSPGTAKVYGYTF. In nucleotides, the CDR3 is TGTGCCTATTCTCCCGGGACAGCGAAAGTCTATGGCTACACCTTC.

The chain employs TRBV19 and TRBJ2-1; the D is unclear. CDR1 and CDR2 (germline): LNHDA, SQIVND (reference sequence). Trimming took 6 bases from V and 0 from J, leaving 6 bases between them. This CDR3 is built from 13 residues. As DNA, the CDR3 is TGTGCCAGTAGCGCGAGCTCCTACAATGAGCAGTTCTTC. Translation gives CASSASSYNEQFF.

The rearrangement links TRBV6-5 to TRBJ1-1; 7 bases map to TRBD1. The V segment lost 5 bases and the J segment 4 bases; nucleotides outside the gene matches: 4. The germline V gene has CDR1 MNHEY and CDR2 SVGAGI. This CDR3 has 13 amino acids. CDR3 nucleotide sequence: TGTGCCAGCAGTATACAGGGGTTCACTGAAGCTTTCTTT. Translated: CASSIQGFTEAFF.

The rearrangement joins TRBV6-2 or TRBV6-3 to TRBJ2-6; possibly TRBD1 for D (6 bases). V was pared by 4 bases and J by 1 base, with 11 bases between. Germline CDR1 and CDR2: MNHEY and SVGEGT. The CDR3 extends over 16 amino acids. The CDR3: CASSSRQVSGANVLTF. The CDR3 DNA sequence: TGTGCCAGCAGTTCCCGACAGGTATCTGGGGCCAACGTCCTGACTTTC.

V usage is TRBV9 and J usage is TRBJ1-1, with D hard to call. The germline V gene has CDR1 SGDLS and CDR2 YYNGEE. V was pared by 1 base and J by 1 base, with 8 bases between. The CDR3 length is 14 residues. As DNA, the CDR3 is TGTGCCAGCAGCGTAAGTTCAGAGAACACTGAAGCTTTCTTT. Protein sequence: CASSVSSENTEAFF.

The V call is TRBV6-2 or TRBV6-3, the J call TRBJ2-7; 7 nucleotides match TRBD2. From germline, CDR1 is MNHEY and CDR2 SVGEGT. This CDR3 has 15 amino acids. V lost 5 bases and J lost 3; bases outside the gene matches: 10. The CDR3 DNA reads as TGTGCCAGCAGTGCCCGGGTAGCGGGTGACTACGAGCAGTACTTC. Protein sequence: CASSARVAGDYEQYF.

The CDR3 sequence: CASSLDRISGNTIYF. CDR3 sequence (DNA): TGTGCCAGCAGCTTGGACAGGATCTCTGGAAACACCATATATTTT. The chain couples TRBV5-8 to TRBJ1-3; possibly TRBD1 for D (5 bases). CDR3 length equals 15 residues. Germline lookup yields CDR1 SGHTS and CDR2 YDEGEE. The ends were cut back, 0 bases at V and 0 bases at J, with 7 bases in the middle.

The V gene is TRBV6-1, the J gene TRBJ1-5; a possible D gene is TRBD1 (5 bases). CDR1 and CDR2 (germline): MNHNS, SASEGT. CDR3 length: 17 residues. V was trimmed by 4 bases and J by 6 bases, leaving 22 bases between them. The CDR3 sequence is CASSGATDIKSGQPQHF. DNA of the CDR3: TGTGCCAGCAGTGGGGCAACGGACATAAAATCGGGTCAGCCCCAGCATTTT.

This CDR3 is CASSQAGGLNTEAFF. The CDR3 DNA follows: TGCGCCAGCAGCCAAGCCGGAGGGCTGAACACTGAAGCTTTCTTT. The chain couples TRBV4-1 to TRBJ1-1; no clear D. This CDR3 is built from 15 residues. The germline V gene has CDR1 MGHRA and CDR2 YSYEKL. V was clipped by 1 base and J by 0 bases, with 9 bases between them.

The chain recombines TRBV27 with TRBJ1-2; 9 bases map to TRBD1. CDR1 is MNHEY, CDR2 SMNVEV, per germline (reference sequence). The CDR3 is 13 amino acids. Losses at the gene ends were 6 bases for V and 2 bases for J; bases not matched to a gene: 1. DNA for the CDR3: TGTGCCAGCAGGGGGACAGGGAACTATGGCTACACCTTC. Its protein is CASRGTGNYGYTF.

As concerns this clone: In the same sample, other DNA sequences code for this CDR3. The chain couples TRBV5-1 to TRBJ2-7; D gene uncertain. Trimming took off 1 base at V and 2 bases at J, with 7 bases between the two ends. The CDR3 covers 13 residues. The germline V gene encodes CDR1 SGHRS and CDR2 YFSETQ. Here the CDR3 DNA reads TGCGCCAGCAGCTTGTTTCCTACCTACGAGCAGTACTTC. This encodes CASSLFPTYEQYF. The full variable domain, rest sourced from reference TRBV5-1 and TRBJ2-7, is KAGVTQTPRYLIKTRGQQVTLSCSPISGHRSVSWYQQTPGQGLQFLFEYFSETQRNKGNFPGRFSGRQFSNSRSEMNVSTLELGDSALYLCASSLFPTYEQYFGPGTRLTVT.

DNA for the CDR3: TGTGCCAGCAGTTACTTGGAGGGCGTCCAAGAGACCCAGTACTTC. Residues: CASSYLEGVQETQYF. The V call is TRBV6-2 or TRBV6-3, the J call TRBJ2-5, with D possibly matching TRBD2 (6 bases). With 1 base removed from V and 1 base from J, the gap between germline ends came to 10 bases. The CDR3 contains 15 residues. Germline V lookup: CDR1 MNHEY, CDR2 SVGEGT.

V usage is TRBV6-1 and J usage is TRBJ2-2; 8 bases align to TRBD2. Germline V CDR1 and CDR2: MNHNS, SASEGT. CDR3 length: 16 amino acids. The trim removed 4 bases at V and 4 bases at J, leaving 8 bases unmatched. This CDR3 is CASSALAGTLTGELFF. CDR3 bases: TGTGCCAGCAGTGCCTTAGCGGGAACCCTCACCGGGGAGCTGTTTTTT.

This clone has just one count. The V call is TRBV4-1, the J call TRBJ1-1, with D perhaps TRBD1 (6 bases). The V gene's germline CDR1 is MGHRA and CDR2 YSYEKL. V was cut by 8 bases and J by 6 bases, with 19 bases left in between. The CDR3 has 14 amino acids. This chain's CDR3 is CASRPPGVGAEAFF. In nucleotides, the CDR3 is TGCGCCAGCCGCCCCCCAGGGGTGGGAGCTGAAGCTTTCTTT.

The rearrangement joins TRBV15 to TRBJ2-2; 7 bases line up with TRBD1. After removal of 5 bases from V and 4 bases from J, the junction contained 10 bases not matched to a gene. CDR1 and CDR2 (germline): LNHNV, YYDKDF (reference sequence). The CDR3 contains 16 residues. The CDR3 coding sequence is TGTGCCACCAGCTCCGAGGTAGACAGGGTCACCGGGGAGCTGTTTTTT. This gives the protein CATSSEVDRVTGELFF.